This T cell receptor (beta chain) was documented in a study of blood T cell repertoires in COVID-19. Trimming at V came to 2 bases and at J to 1 base, leaving 2 bases not matched to a gene. The length of the CDR3 is 16 residues. Germline-derived CDR1 and CDR2 are LGHDT and YNNKEL (reference sequence). Libraries were prepared by immunoSEQ multiplex PCR; TCRdb keeps only in-frame clonotypes and omits some of them. The sample includes 210,000 or so clones, 83% of them seen just once. Sample: PBMCs or T cells enriched from blood (not recorded which). The origin of this receptor is a woman between 45 and 60 years old who had been exposed to COVID-19. The chain combines TRBV3-1 (or the pseudogene TRBV3-2) with TRBJ2-2; the match to TRBD1 covers 9 bases. The DNA for the CDR3 is TGTGCCAGCAGCCAACGGACAGGGGTGAACACCGGGGAGCTGTTTTTT. Translation gives CASSQRTGVNTGELFF.